These 25 T cell receptor beta chains were sequenced from one sample in a study of siplizumab effects on memory and regulatory T cells. Measured with immunoSEQ multiplex PCR; TCRdb has only the in-frame clones, and not every one. The profile shows about 85,000 clones, just under 95% of them singletons. Sequences were obtained from CD8+ T cells sorted from blood. These receptors were collected from a human donor in good health.

V and J are TRBV27 and TRBJ2-1; D gene uncertain. Germline V gene lookup returns CDR1 MNHEY and CDR2 SMNVEV (reference sequence). This CDR3 has 13 residues. Trimming took off 3 bases at V and 2 bases at J, with 5 bases between the two ends. The CDR3 loop is CASSFSAYNEQFF. CDR3 in DNA: TGTGCCAGCAGTTTTTCGGCCTACAATGAGCAGTTCTTC.

The chain combines TRBV2 with TRBJ1-5; D gene uncertain. The V and J ends lost 7 bases and 1 base respectively, with 11 bases between them. The CDR3 contains 14 residues. The germline gives CDR1 SNHLY, CDR2 FYNNEI. CDR3 in amino acids: CASNHQTSNQPQHF. CDR3 in DNA: TGTGCCAGCAACCATCAGACGAGCAATCAGCCCCAGCATTTT.

This clone was seen once. The chain recombines TRBV5-6 with TRBJ2-2; D call uncertain. Per germline, CDR1 SGHDT and CDR2 YYEEEE. The CDR3 covers 15 residues. Trimming left V 2 bases short and J 6 bases short, with 14 bases between. The CDR3 loop is CASSFFWGSAGELFF. The DNA of the CDR3 is TGTGCCAGCAGCTTTTTTTGGGGTTCGGCCGGGGAGCTGTTTTTT. Filled out from reference TRBV5-6 and TRBJ2-2, the complete variable domain reads DAGVTQSPTHLIKTRGQQVTLRCSPKSGHDTVSWYQQALGQGPQFIFQYYEEEERQRGNFPDRFSGHQFPNYSSELNVNALLLGDSALYLCASSFFWGSAGELFFGEGSRLTVL.

Only a few counts were recorded for this clone. This chain joins TRBV7-9 and TRBJ2-1; 13 nucleotides align to TRBD2. Looked up from germline, CDR1 is SEHNR and CDR2 is FQNEAQ (reference sequence). CDR3 length: 17 amino acids. Trimming took 6 bases from V and 3 from J; bases not matched to a gene: 8. CDR3 nucleotide sequence: TGTGCCAGCAGTCCAGCGGGGACTAGCGGGATCTACAATGAGCAGTTCTTC. Residues: CASSPAGTSGIYNEQFF.

V usage is TRBV11-3 and J usage is TRBJ2-3, with 7 nucleotides matching TRBD2. Germline trimming cut 3 bases from V and 3 bases from J; bases unmatched to any gene: 12. Germline V gives CDR1 SGHNT, CDR2 YENEEA. The length of the CDR3 is 17 residues. CDR3 nucleotide sequence: TGTGCCAGCAGCTTGATAAGTGGCCTAGCGGAAACAGATACGCAGTATTTT. The encoded protein is CASSLISGLAETDTQYF.

J is TRBJ2-2 and V is TRBV29-1; D gene ambiguous. Trimming removed 3 bases from V and 7 bases from J, with 6 bases in between. The CDR3 has 11 amino acids. Looked up from germline, CDR1 is SQVTM and CDR2 is ANQGSEA. The CDR3, as DNA: TGCAGCGTTGAGTGGGTCGGGGAGCTGTTTTTT. It encodes CSVEWVGELFF.

The chain employs TRBV7-8 and TRBJ1-2; 11 nucleotides line up with TRBD1. The CDR3 has 15 residues. CDR1 is SGHVS and CDR2 is FQNEAQ in the germline V gene. The V and J ends lost 3 bases and 5 bases, in that order; junction bases with no gene match: 5. The CDR3 sequence: CASSLGTGGGYGYTF. The CDR3 DNA is TGTGCCAGCAGCTTGGGGACAGGGGGAGGGTATGGCTACACCTTC.

The chain recombines TRBV28 with TRBJ2-7, with D tentatively TRBD2 (6 bases). CDR1 and CDR2 from the germline V gene are MDHEN and SYDVKM. The CDR3 spans 14 residues. V lost 1 base to trimming and J lost 2 bases, with 9 bases between them. The CDR3 here is CASSLSAGPYEQYF. For the CDR3, the DNA is TGTGCCAGCAGTTTATCGGCGGGACCCTACGAGCAGTACTTC.

The chain has TRBV27 and TRBJ2-2; no reliable D call. V was cut by 6 bases and J by 5 bases, with 10 bases left in between. Germline assignment: CDR1 MNHEY and CDR2 SMNVEV (reference sequence). This CDR3 spans 13 amino acids. The CDR3 sequence is CASRELGTGELFF. In DNA form, the CDR3 reads TGTGCCAGCAGGGAGCTCGGTACCGGGGAGCTGTTTTTT.

The genes are TRBV7-3 and TRBJ2-7, with D perhaps TRBD1 (6 bases). CDR1 is SGHTA and CDR2 is FQGTGA in the germline V gene. Trimming removed 1 base at V and 2 bases at J, with 12 bases between. The CDR3 has 15 residues. CDR3 sequence (DNA): TGTGCCAGCAGCTTAAATGGGGGCGAGACCTACGAGCAGTACTTC. Its protein is CASSLNGGETYEQYF.

The rearrangement joins TRBV6-6 to TRBJ1-4, with a tentative D call TRBD1 (5 bases). Between the trimmed V and J ends, which lost 2 bases and 8 bases, there was a span of 18 bases. The germline CDR1 and CDR2 sequences are MNHNY and SVGAGI (reference sequence). This CDR3 comprises 16 residues. The CDR3: CASSYGSGAAGEKLFF. CDR3 DNA: TGTGCCAGCAGTTACGGCAGCGGGGCAGCGGGGGAAAAACTGTTTTTT.

The rearrangement joins TRBV19 to TRBJ2-1; either TRBD1 or TRBD2 may fit D (6 bases each). Trimming took off 7 bases at V and 6 bases at J, with 28 bases between the two ends. Germline assignment: CDR1 LNHDA and CDR2 SQIVND (reference sequence). The CDR3 contains 18 residues. CDR3 protein: CASTSQGGKLQLVNEQFF. The CDR3 DNA reads as TGTGCCAGTACCTCCCAAGGGGGGAAACTGCAGTTGGTCAATGAGCAGTTCTTC.

The rearrangement joins TRBV4-2 to TRBJ2-7; D is unresolved. Trimming stripped 6 bases from V and 4 bases from J, with 10 bases between. Germline CDR1 LGHNA, CDR2 YNFKEQ. This CDR3 has 12 amino acids. The CDR3 spells CASRVDGYEQYF. CDR3 nucleotides: TGTGCCAGCAGAGTTGATGGGTACGAGCAGTACTTC.

The chain carries TRBV5-1 and TRBJ2-5; TRBD1 matches at 8 bases. V lost 2 bases and J lost 2; bases outside the gene matches: 5. The CDR3 sequence is 15 residues long. Germline V gene lookup returns CDR1 SGHRS and CDR2 YFSETQ. The CDR3 sequence: CASSFTGGWQETQYF. As DNA, the CDR3 is TGCGCCAGCAGCTTTACAGGGGGGTGGCAAGAGACCCAGTACTTC.

J is TRBJ2-7 and V is TRBV27; D remains ambiguous. V lost 3 bases, J lost 10 bases, and 10 bases lay in between. The germline V gene encodes CDR1 MNHEY and CDR2 SMNVEV (reference sequence). This CDR3 contains 11 residues. In nucleotides, the CDR3 is TGTGCCAGCAGTTTCGGCCCGTCTCAGTACTTC. This translates into CASSFGPSQYF.

V usage is TRBV4-1 and J usage is TRBJ2-7; 8 nucleotides align to TRBD2. The CDR3 loop spans 17 amino acids. From germline, CDR1 is MGHRA and CDR2 YSYEKL. The ends lost 1 base at V and 6 bases at J; junction bases unmatched: 14. The CDR3 coding sequence is TGCGCCAGCAGCCAAGTGGTACTGGCGGGAGGTCTTCTCGAGCAGTACTTC. Amino acid sequence: CASSQVVLAGGLLEQYF.

This chain connects TRBV27 to TRBJ2-1; 14 bases map to TRBD2. The CDR3 contains 17 residues. The germline gives CDR1 MNHEY, CDR2 SMNVEV (reference sequence). The trim removed 4 bases at V and 9 bases at J, leaving 11 bases unmatched. CDR3 region: CASSSPRLAGGLSEQFF. The CDR3 DNA follows: TGTGCCAGCAGTTCCCCCCGACTAGCGGGAGGGCTCAGTGAGCAGTTCTTC.

This chain joins TRBV11-2 and TRBJ2-7; D is perhaps TRBD2 (5 bases). The ends were cut back, 7 bases at V and 2 bases at J, with 15 bases in the middle. CDR1 and CDR2 (germline): SGHAT, FQNNGV. The CDR3 has 14 amino acids. In DNA form, the CDR3 reads TGTGCCAGCACCTGGGCTGAGGGAACCTACGAGCAGTACTTC. Its protein is CASTWAEGTYEQYF.

The chain couples TRBV27 to TRBJ2-7; D not certain. The germline CDR1 and CDR2 sequences are MNHEY and SMNVEV (reference sequence). This CDR3 has 13 residues. Trimming took off 4 bases at V and 0 bases at J, with 7 bases between the two ends. The CDR3 spells CASSSHSSYEQYF. For the CDR3, the DNA is TGTGCCAGCAGTTCCCACAGCTCCTACGAGCAGTACTTC.

The chain links TRBV28 to TRBJ1-4; tentatively, D is TRBD1 (6 bases). Germline V gene sequence: CDR1 MDHEN, CDR2 SYDVKM. The CDR3 contains 20 residues. The germline V and J ends were trimmed by 4 bases and 1 base, with 25 bases remaining between them. The chain's CDR3 is CASSSPVIGTGWGTNEKLFF. The CDR3 DNA reads TGTGCCAGCAGTTCCCCGGTTATTGGTACAGGGTGGGGAACTAATGAAAAACTGTTTTTT.

This rearrangement joins TRBV13 to TRBJ2-1; TRBD1 or TRBD2 may be the D gene (6 bases each). The CDR3 is 14 amino acids. Germline loops: CDR1 PRHDT, CDR2 FYEKMQ (reference sequence). With 6 bases removed from V and 2 bases from J, the gap between germline ends came to 11 bases. The CDR3 spells CASRSEGAYNEQFF. The CDR3 DNA is TGTGCCAGCAGGTCGGAGGGGGCCTACAATGAGCAGTTCTTC.

The rearrangement joins TRBV7-8 to TRBJ1-5; D is possibly TRBD1 (6 bases). The V and J ends lost 5 bases and 0 bases respectively, with 11 bases between them. From germline, CDR1 is SGHVS and CDR2 FQNEAQ. This CDR3 spans 15 amino acids. The CDR3 is CASSEGTSSNQPQHF. DNA of the CDR3: TGTGCCAGCAGCGAAGGGACATCTAGCAATCAGCCCCAGCATTTT. Filled out from reference TRBV7-8 and TRBJ1-5, the complete variable domain reads GAGVSQSPRYKVAKRGQDVALRCDPISGHVSLFWYQQALGQGPEFLTYFQNEAQLDKSGLPSDRFFAERPEGSVSTLKIQRTQQEDSAVYLCASSEGTSSNQPQHFGDGTRLSIL.

The rearrangement joins TRBV29-1 to TRBJ2-7, with a weak D call TRBD1 (6 bases). Germline V lookup: CDR1 SQVTM, CDR2 ANQGSEA. V shed 1 base and J shed 7 bases, with 17 bases lying between them. The CDR3 length is 14 residues. This CDR3 reads CSVEVGTGLGEQYF. CDR3 sequence (DNA): TGCAGCGTTGAAGTAGGAACAGGGTTGGGAGAGCAGTACTTC.

V gene TRBV7-9 combines with J gene TRBJ2-1, with 8 bases matching TRBD2. From germline, CDR1 is SEHNR and CDR2 FQNEAQ (reference sequence). The CDR3 is 16 amino acids. With 5 bases clipped from V and 4 bases from J, the junction kept 10 bases outside the gene matches. The CDR3 spells CASSPISSGSYNEQFF. In nucleotides, the CDR3 is TGTGCCAGCAGCCCAATCTCCAGCGGGAGTTACAATGAGCAGTTCTTC. The whole variable domain, remainder taken from reference TRBV7-9 and TRBJ2-1, is DTGVSQNPRHKITKRGQNVTFRCDPISEHNRLYWYRQTLGQGPEFLTYFQNEAQLEKSRLLSDRFSAERPKGSFSTLEIQRTEQGDSAMYLCASSPISSGSYNEQFFGPGTRLTVL.

Regarding this clone: Mismatch with germline at one junction end may stem from a read error. The genes are TRBV20-1 and TRBJ1-2; D is uncertain. The CDR3 length is 11 residues. Germline values: CDR1 DFQATT, CDR2 SNEGSKA (reference sequence). In DNA, the CDR3 is TGCAGTGCTAGTTACGACTATGGCTACGCCTTC. Translating gives CSASYDYGYAF.